These T cell receptor beta chains were read from a single sample in a study of vaccination effects on CD4 cells after COVID-19. These receptors have no known antigen. Clones were read by immunoSEQ multiplex PCR, and TCRdb kept only the in-frame ones, dropping some. The table includes about 38,000 clones, 70% detected once. The sequenced sample was CD4+ T cells from PBMCs cultured with SARS-CoV-2 spike peptides, obtained before COVID-19 vaccination. The receptors were sampled from a human donor who received a COVID-19 vaccine. CDR3s include the opening cysteine and the closing phenylalanine or tryptophan. A D gene is named only where the DNA matches it firmly. Clone size is given for some rows only: seen once, a few or many times, or a class if the clone is expanded.

clone_size	j_call	cdr3_length	d_call	v_call	cdr3_aa	cdr3_nt
NA	TRBJ2-1	14	TRBD2	TRBV28	CASSLAGAYNEQFF	TGTGCCAGCAGTCTAGCGGGAGCCTACAATGAGCAGTTCTTC
NA	TRBJ2-3	11	NA	TRBV20-1	CSARGGDTQYF	TGCAGTGCTAGAGGAGGGGATACGCAGTATTTT
few	TRBJ1-1	14	NA	TRBV2	CASSDSRTNTEAFF	TGTGCCAGCAGTGATTCCAGGACAAACACTGAAGCTTTCTTT
NA	TRBJ2-3	14	TRBD2	TRBV30	CAWRLAGMTDTQYF	TGTGCCTGGAGGCTAGCGGGGATGACAGATACGCAGTATTTT
NA	TRBJ1-4	15	NA	TRBV19	CASQTYQATNEKLFF	TGTGCCAGCCAAACTTATCAAGCAACTAATGAAAAACTGTTTTTT
NA	TRBJ2-3	14	TRBD2	TRBV5-1	CASSWGDYPDTQYF	TGCGCCAGCAGCTGGGGGGACTACCCGGATACGCAGTATTTT
few	TRBJ1-6	14	TRBD1	TRBV28	CASNPGTGGSPLHF	TGTGCCAGCAACCCGGGGACAGGCGGGTCACCCCTCCACTTT
once	TRBJ2-1	15	TRBD2	TRBV3-1/TRBV3-2	CASRITSGDHNEQFF	TGTGCCAGCAGAATCACTAGCGGTGATCACAATGAGCAGTTCTTC
NA	TRBJ2-5	15	TRBD1	TRBV7-8	CASSSEQGYQETQYF	TGTGCCAGCAGTTCCGAACAGGGGTACCAAGAGACCCAGTACTTC
NA	TRBJ1-5	16	NA	TRBV6-5	CASSFSLADSNQPQHF	TGTGCCAGCAGTTTTTCCTTGGCCGATAGCAATCAGCCCCAGCATTTT
NA	TRBJ1-3	13	NA	TRBV3-1/TRBV3-2	CASARPSGNTIYF	TGTGCCAGCGCTCGCCCCTCTGGAAACACCATATATTTT
NA	TRBJ2-1	14	TRBD2	TRBV2	CASWELAGYNEQFF	TGTGCCAGCTGGGAACTAGCGGGGTACAATGAGCAGTTCTTC
NA	TRBJ2-7	14	TRBD1	TRBV27	CASKRTGILYEQYF	TGTGCCAGCAAACGGACAGGGATTCTATACGAGCAGTACTTC
once	TRBJ1-4	15	NA	TRBV5-5	CASSLGLATNEKLFF	TGTGCCAGCAGCCTGGGACTCGCAACTAATGAAAAACTGTTTTTT
once	TRBJ1-5	12	NA	TRBV28	CASRSSNQPQHF	TGTGCCAGCCGCAGTTCCAATCAGCCCCAGCATTTT
once	TRBJ2-1	17	NA	TRBV7-9	CASSFMDSLRTYNEQFF	TGTGCCAGCAGCTTTATGGACAGCCTACGTACTTACAATGAGCAGTTCTTC
few	TRBJ1-2	13	NA	TRBV5-8	CASSLRDIYGYTF	TGTGCCAGCAGCTTAAGGGACATCTATGGCTACACCTTC
NA	TRBJ2-7	16	TRBD2	TRBV5-1	CASSYLAKREGYEQYF	TGCGCCAGCAGCTATCTAGCTAAGCGGGAGGGCTACGAGCAGTACTTC
NA	TRBJ1-1	16	NA	TRBV25-1	CASSESGRGPYTEAFF	TGTGCCAGCAGTGAATCTGGAAGGGGCCCATACACTGAAGCTTTCTTT
NA	TRBJ1-6	15	NA	TRBV11-1	CASSPSTEANSPLHF	TGTGCCAGCAGCCCCTCGACTGAAGCTAATTCACCCCTCCACTTT
NA	TRBJ2-3	15	NA	TRBV9	CASSPMAVGLGTQYF	TGTGCCAGCAGCCCAATGGCTGTGGGTTTAGGTACGCAGTATTTT
NA	TRBJ1-5	15	NA	TRBV5-3	CARSSGRGGNQPQHF	TGTGCCAGAAGCTCGGGCCGAGGGGGCAATCAGCCCCAGCATTTT
NA	TRBJ2-3	17	NA	TRBV4-3	CASSQEFSSTGVDTQYF	TGCGCCAGCAGCCAAGAGTTTTCGAGTACGGGGGTAGATACGCAGTATTTT
NA	TRBJ2-7	17	TRBD1	TRBV27	CASSQSQGARSAYEQYF	TGTGCCAGCAGCCAATCCCAGGGGGCGAGGTCCGCGTACGAGCAGTACTTC
NA	TRBJ2-7	13	TRBD1	TRBV28	CASLPGQGYEQYF	TGTGCCAGCCTGCCGGGACAGGGATACGAGCAGTACTTC
NA	TRBJ2-1	16	TRBD2	TRBV5-1	CASSSFSGSSYNEQFF	TGCGCCAGCAGCTCGTTTAGCGGGAGCTCCTACAATGAGCAGTTCTTC
NA	TRBJ2-2	15	NA	TRBV2	CASTEGGRGSGELFF	TGTGCCAGCACCGAGGGGGGCAGGGGTAGCGGGGAGCTGTTTTTT
NA	TRBJ2-7	13	NA	TRBV6-5	CASSLTGLYEQYF	TGTGCCAGCAGTCTGACAGGCCTATACGAGCAGTACTTC
NA	TRBJ2-7	16	TRBD2	TRBV19	CASSITPAGGPYEQYF	TGTGCCAGTAGTATTACGCCAGCGGGAGGGCCCTACGAGCAGTACTTC
NA	TRBJ2-2	17	TRBD2	TRBV24-1	CATSGLGTSLNTGELFF	TGTGCCACCAGTGGTTTGGGGACTAGCCTGAACACCGGGGAGCTGTTTTTT
once	TRBJ2-3	14	TRBD1	TRBV10-3	CAAQTGDRPDTQYF	TGTGCCGCACAGACAGGGGATCGGCCAGATACGCAGTATTTT
NA	TRBJ2-2	16	TRBD1	TRBV28	CASTPTGNKDTGELFF	TGTGCCAGCACCCCGACAGGGAATAAGGACACCGGGGAGCTGTTTTTT
NA	TRBJ1-6	15	NA	TRBV30	CAWDVKVGNNSPLHF	TGTGCCTGGGATGTAAAGGTCGGGAATAATTCACCCCTCCACTTT
NA	TRBJ1-1	13	NA	TRBV5-1	CASSLRREAEAFF	TGCGCCAGCAGCCTCCGCAGGGAAGCTGAAGCTTTCTTT
NA	TRBJ2-1	14	NA	TRBV7-2	CASSPRGSDNEQFF	TGTGCCAGCAGTCCAAGGGGGTCCGACAATGAGCAGTTCTTC
NA	TRBJ2-3	15	NA	TRBV28	CASTPFVGGRDTQYF	TGTGCCAGCACCCCCTTCGTGGGTGGGCGGGATACGCAGTATTTT
NA	TRBJ2-3	17	TRBD2	TRBV4-1	CASSQEGRVAGGDTQYF	TGCGCCAGCAGCCAAGAGGGCAGGGTAGCGGGAGGTGATACGCAGTATTTT
NA	TRBJ1-1	16	NA	TRBV19	CASSQPGRSISTEAFF	TGTGCCAGTTCTCAACCGGGACGAAGTATCTCTACTGAAGCTTTCTTT
NA	TRBJ2-2	15	NA	TRBV30	CAWSVERYPGGELFF	TGTGCCTGGAGTGTTGAAAGGTACCCCGGCGGGGAGCTGTTTTTT
NA	TRBJ2-3	14	TRBD2	TRBV2	CASSYREETDTQYF	TGTGCCAGTAGTTATCGGGAGGAAACAGATACGCAGTATTTT
NA	TRBJ2-5	12	NA	TRBV30	CAWSVGGETQYF	TGTGCCTGGAGTGTTGGGGGAGAGACCCAGTACTTC
NA	TRBJ1-1	12	NA	TRBV3-1/TRBV3-2	CASSQLGLEAFF	TGTGCCAGCAGCCAATTGGGGCTTGAAGCTTTCTTT
few	TRBJ2-2	14	TRBD1	TRBV7-9	CASSPDRVTGELFF	TGTGCCAGCAGCCCCGACAGGGTTACCGGGGAGCTGTTTTTT
NA	TRBJ1-1	11	NA	TRBV19	CASSSQFEAFF	TGTGCCAGTAGTAGTCAGTTTGAAGCTTTCTTT
NA	TRBJ2-1	15	NA	TRBV4-1	CASSQEGQGYNEQFF	TGCGCCAGCAGCCAAGAAGGGCAGGGATACAATGAGCAGTTCTTC
NA	TRBJ1-2	14	TRBD1	TRBV25-1	CASSRTGGGYGYTF	TGTGCCAGCAGCCGTACAGGGGGCGGCTATGGCTACACCTTC
NA	TRBJ1-5	20	TRBD1	TRBV6-2/TRBV6-3	CASSYPKDRGLIYSNQPQHF	TGTGCCAGCAGTTACCCAAAGGACAGGGGGCTGATCTATAGCAATCAGCCCCAGCATTTT
NA	TRBJ1-3	14	NA	TRBV2	CASSELASGNTIYF	TGTGCCAGCAGTGAGTTAGCCTCTGGAAACACCATATATTTT
NA	TRBJ1-1	15	NA	TRBV9	CASSVGPTHYTEAFF	TGTGCCAGCAGCGTAGGCCCGACACACTACACTGAAGCTTTCTTT
NA	TRBJ1-2	11	NA	TRBV30	CAWSNRVGYTF	TGTGCCTGGAGTAACAGGGTTGGCTACACCTTC
NA	TRBJ2-5	13	NA	TRBV9	CASSFRSQETQYF	TGTGCCAGCAGCTTCCGATCACAAGAGACCCAGTACTTC
NA	TRBJ2-3	11	NA	TRBV7-9	CASSLSDTQYF	TGTGCCAGCAGCTTATCCGATACGCAGTATTTT
NA	TRBJ2-7	15	TRBD2	TRBV10-1	CASSETSGRRDEQYF	TGCGCCAGCAGTGAAACTAGCGGGAGGAGGGACGAGCAGTACTTC